These 9 T cell receptor beta chains came from one sample sequenced in a study of monozygotic twins with cystic fibrosis. Sequencing used immunoSEQ multiplex PCR; TCRdb keeps in-frame clones, though not all of them. The sample has fewer than 30,000 clones, approximately 90% seen once. Sequencing used blood. The receptor source for this set is a girl aged 2 to 10 with cystic fibrosis.

The CDR3 region is CASSLSGKGPREETQYF. CDR3 coding DNA: TGTGCCAGCAGCTTATCGGGGAAGGGGCCTCGGGAAGAGACCCAGTACTTC. The gene calls are TRBV7-9 and TRBJ2-5; D possibly uses TRBD1 or TRBD2 (5 bases each). CDR1 and CDR2 from the germline V gene are SEHNR and FQNEAQ (reference sequence). This CDR3 region has 17 residues. Trimming left V 2 bases short and J 3 bases short, with 19 bases between.

This rearrangement joins TRBV9 to TRBJ2-2, with 9 nucleotides matching TRBD2. Germline CDR1 reads SGDLS; CDR2 reads YYNGEE. The CDR3 runs 18 residues. V lost 1 base and J lost 0; bases outside the gene matches: 7. CDR3 region: CASSVYASGATNTGELFF. The CDR3 DNA is TGTGCCAGCAGCGTATATGCTAGCGGGGCTACGAACACCGGGGAGCTGTTTTTT.

The CDR3: CASSPLVAGEWETQYF. The CDR3 bases are TGCGCCAGCAGCCCCCTGGTAGCGGGGGAGTGGGAGACCCAGTACTTC. The J gene is TRBJ2-5, the V gene TRBV5-1; 9 nucleotides align to TRBD2. Trimming cost V 4 bases and J 5 bases; bases outside gene matches: 12. The CDR3 is made up of 16 amino acids. Germline V gene data show CDR1 as SGHRS and CDR2 as YFSETQ.

The CDR3 DNA reads TGTGCCAGCAGCCCACAGGGCCTTGATGAGCAGTTCTTC. Its translation is CASSPQGLDEQFF. The chain is built from TRBV16 and TRBJ2-1; TRBD1 might be the D (6 bases). CDR3 length: 13 amino acids. Germline V gives CDR1 KGHSY, CDR2 FQNENV. Trimming left V 4 bases short and J 8 bases short, with 12 bases between.

The chain is built from TRBV5-1 and TRBJ2-1, with D perhaps matching TRBD2 (6 bases). The germline V gene encodes CDR1 SGHRS and CDR2 YFSETQ. With 6 bases removed from V and 9 bases from J, the gap between germline ends came to 19 bases. The CDR3 runs 14 residues. The CDR3 coding sequence is TGCGCCAGCATGGCCGGGCCTACCGGGAGTGAGCAGTTCTTC. Protein sequence: CASMAGPTGSEQFF.

The chain has TRBV11-3 and TRBJ2-7; 7 bases line up with TRBD1. The CDR3 runs 15 residues. Germline V gene data show CDR1 as SGHNT and CDR2 as YENEEA. The J segment lost 5 bases and the V segment lost 5 bases, leaving 12 bases of the junction unmatched. For the CDR3, the DNA is TGTGCCAGCAGCCCCACTGACCGGGACAGCCACGAGCAGTACTTC. This gives the protein CASSPTDRDSHEQYF.

The chain couples TRBV6-5 to TRBJ1-2; no definite D call. Germline CDR1 and CDR2: MNHEY and SVGAGI. Between the trimmed V and J ends, which lost 0 bases and 3 bases, there was a span of 8 bases. The CDR3 spans 14 residues. The CDR3 coding sequence is TGTGCCAGCAGTTACTCGAAGGTTGACTATGGCTACACCTTC. Translating gives CASSYSKVDYGYTF.

This clone appeared once. This sequence joins TRBV6-5 and TRBJ2-3, with 7 bases identical to TRBD1. The CDR3 extends over 14 amino acids. The J segment lost 6 bases and the V segment lost 8 bases, leaving 11 bases of the junction unmatched. The V gene's germline CDR1 is MNHEY and CDR2 SVGAGI. The CDR3 loop is CASRRGTATDTQYF. CDR3 nucleotide sequence: TGTGCCAGCCGAAGGGGGACAGCAACGGATACGCAGTATTTT.

This sequence joins TRBV7-2 and TRBJ1-1; D remains unclear. The CDR3 has 18 residues. CDR1 and CDR2 (germline): SGHTA, FQGNSA. V was shortened by 5 bases and J by 0 bases, with 22 bases between the two germline ends. The CDR3 region is CASSRGLAGLGLNTEAFF. Here the CDR3 DNA reads TGTGCCAGCAGCCGAGGGTTGGCAGGCCTGGGGTTGAACACTGAAGCTTTCTTT. The full variable domain, with the rest looked up from reference TRBV7-2 and TRBJ1-1, is GAGVSQSPSNKVTEKGKDVELRCDPISGHTALYWYRQSLGQGLEFLIYFQGNSAPDKSGLPSDRFSAERTGGSVSTLTIQRTQQEDSAVYLCASSRGLAGLGLNTEAFFGQGTRLTVV.